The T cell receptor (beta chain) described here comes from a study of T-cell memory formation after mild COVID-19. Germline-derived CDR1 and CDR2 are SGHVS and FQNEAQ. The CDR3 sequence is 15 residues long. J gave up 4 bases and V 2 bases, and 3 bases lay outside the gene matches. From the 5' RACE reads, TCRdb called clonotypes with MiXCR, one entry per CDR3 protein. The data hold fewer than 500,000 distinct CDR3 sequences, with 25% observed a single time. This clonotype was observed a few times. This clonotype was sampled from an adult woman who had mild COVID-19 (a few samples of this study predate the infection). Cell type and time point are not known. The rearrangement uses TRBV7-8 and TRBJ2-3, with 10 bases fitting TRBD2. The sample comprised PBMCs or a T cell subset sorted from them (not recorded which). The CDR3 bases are TGTGCCAGCAGCTTAAATCTAGCGGGAGCAGATACGCAGTATTTT. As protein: CASSLNLAGADTQYF.